This T cell receptor (beta chain) emerged from a study of blood T cell repertoires in COVID-19 (dated by TCRdb to 2020 to 2021). About the full investigation: The collaborator samples originated in the United States, Italy and Spain and spanned the acute and convalescent phases of COVID-19. The material from the prospective study consisted of cDNA or gDNA derived from T cells, B-cell-depleted T cells, or PBMCs. Subjects who had been exposed to COVID-19, were actively infected with it, or had recovered from it provided the deeply sampled blood TCRbeta repertoires that made up the dataset. A freely available public database, intended as a resource for researchers studying the immune response to SARS-CoV-2, is where the repertoires were released. The samples were drawn from the first 160 participants of the ongoing ImmuneRACE study and from 950 to 1,500 subjects provided by 6 global collaborators. Nearly every sample came with metadata listing a de-identified subject ID, COVID-19 status, age in years and sex. Where HLA class I and class II types were available, the types were taken from metadata supplied by the sample provider, not from assay-based typing. What the research found in general, with its limitations: The quantity of clinical and demographic metadata differed by source and by participant and was supplied without curation.

Collaborating institutions collected whole blood in K2EDTA tubes following their own protocols. Collaborator samples were shipped for TCRbeta analysis as frozen whole blood, isolated PBMCs, or DNA extracted from either sample type. Points on this clone: The specificity of this receptor is unknown. The sample holds no much larger clone one base away, and base qualities are not on file.

The immunoSEQ Assay, a bias-controlled multiplex PCR, was used to amplify TCRbeta CDR3 regions from genomic DNA. Regarding the original processing steps: Nucleated cell counts per sample were estimated from amplification of reference gene primers within the assay. To quantify the absolute abundance of each unique TCRbeta CDR3 rearrangement, sequence reads were collapsed and filtered. For each sample, productive Simpson clonality was calculated as the square root of Simpson's diversity index across productive rearrangements. TCRdb provides this immuneACCESS table in a form limited to in-frame rearrangements. Some clones are lacking; in checked studies, under half of them reflect an unresolved V gene, and why the rest are absent is not known. The V and J calls and clone size come from that table; D and trimming were worked out from the DNA. Here the sample has 90,000 to 150,000 clones; about 85% occur a single time. The top ten clonotypes cover approximately 10% of the sample.

Including cysteine and phenylalanine, the CDR3 has 16 amino acids. Only the CDR3 DNA stays, 48 bases, in frame from base 1. At the junction V is shortened by 4 bases and J by 0 bases, with 13 bases in between. The germline V gene yields MNHEY for CDR1 and SVGAGI for CDR2. The receptor's source is a man older than 75 with acute or convalescent COVID-19. Sequencing input: peripheral blood. The chain uses TRBV6-5 and TRBJ1-3; possibly the D gene is TRBD1, per 5 matching bases. The CDR3 sequence is CASSLLQGTSGNTIYF. The base sequence is TGTGCCAGCAGTTTACTTCAGGGCACCTCTGGAAACACCATATATTTT.